A single sample is the source of the 27 T cell receptor beta chains below, sequenced in a study of Ad26.COV2.S vaccination and SARS-CoV-2 variants. The sample's treatment: around 19 received Ad26.COV2.S at low or high dose, single or two shots; about 5 received placebo; per-sample allocation not given. At day 63 after the first vaccine or placebo injection, samples were drawn. The assay was immunoSEQ multiplex PCR, and TCRdb's table has in-frame clones only and misses some. There are around 350,000 clones in the sample; roughly 81% occur only once, and 2.5% to 3.5% lies in the top ten. Material: peripheral blood, obtained in a trial of Ad26.COV2.S vaccine versus placebo. Receptor source: a person aged 18-60 years who received the Ad26.COV2.S COVID-19 vaccine or a placebo.

J is TRBJ2-7 and V is TRBV2, with a weak D call TRBD2 (6 bases). The CDR3 consists of 16 residues. V dropped 0 bases and J dropped 3 bases, with 15 bases sitting between them. Germline CDR1 is SNHLY and CDR2 is FYNNEI. The CDR3 DNA reads as TGTGCCAGCAGTGAAGCGCTTCTGGGGGGAGGCTACGAGCAGTACTTC. Encoded protein: CASSEALLGGGYEQYF.

The rearrangement joins TRBV3-1 (or the pseudogene TRBV3-2) to TRBJ2-3; 11 bases are a match to TRBD2. This CDR3 is built from 15 residues. Germline trimming cut 7 bases from V and 6 bases from J; bases unmatched to any gene: 9. CDR1 is LGHDT, CDR2 YNNKEL, per germline (reference sequence). CDR3 in amino acids: CASKMLAGGRDTQYF. The CDR3 DNA sequence: TGTGCCAGCAAAATGCTAGCGGGGGGCCGTGATACGCAGTATTTT.

This CDR3 reads CASSKRLALHNEQFF. The CDR3 DNA is TGTGCCAGCAGCAAGAGACTAGCACTTCACAATGAGCAGTTCTTC. J is TRBJ2-1 and V is TRBV7-8; the match to TRBD2 covers 7 bases. V trimming: 5 bases; J trimming: 5 bases; junction bases outside the gene matches: 9. This CDR3 is built from 15 residues. CDR1 and CDR2 (germline): SGHVS, FQNEAQ.

J is TRBJ2-5 and V is TRBV18; TRBD1 agrees at 8 bases. Trimming took 4 bases from V and 2 from J; bases not matched to a gene: 3. Germline V gene sequence: CDR1 KGHSH, CDR2 LQKENI. The CDR3 is 14 residues long. This CDR3 is CASSRDRGQETQYF. The CDR3 region has the DNA TGTGCCAGCTCACGCGACAGGGGACAAGAGACCCAGTACTTC.

This rearrangement joins TRBV20-1 to TRBJ2-7; perhaps TRBD1 as D (5 bases). Trimming removed 3 bases from V and 3 bases from J, with 12 bases in between. This CDR3 contains 13 residues. Germline values: CDR1 DFQATT, CDR2 SNEGSKA (reference sequence). CDR3 DNA: TGCAGTGCTAGTAATCGACAGCTCTACGAGCAGTACTTC. This translates into CSASNRQLYEQYF.

Written as DNA, the CDR3 is TGTGCCAGCAGCGTAGACGCAGACTACTGGGAGCAGTACTTC. This sequence encodes CASSVDADYWEQYF. This rearrangement joins TRBV9 to TRBJ2-7; D might be TRBD2 (5 bases). Germline CDR1 and CDR2: SGDLS and YYNGEE. This CDR3 spans 14 amino acids. Trimming pared 0 bases from V and 7 bases from J, leaving 14 bases between.

This chain connects TRBV18 to TRBJ2-7; the match to TRBD2 covers 12 bases. CDR3 length: 16 amino acids. With 3 bases clipped from V and 0 bases from J, the junction kept 3 bases outside the gene matches. CDR1 is KGHSH and CDR2 is LQKENI in the germline V gene. CDR3 DNA sequence: TGTGCCAGCTCACCCTCGACTAGCGGGAGCTCCTACGAGCAGTACTTC. Its protein is CASSPSTSGSSYEQYF. Together with reference TRBV18 and TRBJ2-7, the CDR3 gives the full variable domain: NAGVMQNPRHLVRRRGQEARLRCSPMKGHSHVYWYRQLPEEGLKFMVYLQKENIIDESGMPKERFSAEFPKEGPSILRIQQVVRGDSAAYFCASSPSTSGSSYEQYFGPGTRLTVT.

The rearrangement uses TRBV2 and TRBJ2-7, with 7 bases lining up with TRBD2. The junction had 7 bases not matched to a gene; V was cut back by 6 bases and J by 5 bases. The CDR3 consists of 13 residues. The germline V gene encodes CDR1 SNHLY and CDR2 FYNNEI. As DNA, the CDR3 is TGTGCCAGCAGCAGCACGCGGGAGAACGAGCAGTACTTC. This sequence encodes CASSSTRENEQYF.

V is TRBV25-1 and J is TRBJ1-1; 9 nucleotides match TRBD1. This CDR3 region has 13 residues. V trimming: 2 bases; J trimming: 12 bases; junction bases outside the gene matches: 7. Germline V gene lookup returns CDR1 MGHDK and CDR2 SYGVNS. The CDR3 coding sequence is TGTGCCAGCAGTGAAGGGACAGGGCAGAAATCTTTCTTT. The encoded protein is CASSEGTGQKSFF.

The DNA for the CDR3 is TGTGCCAGCCGATATAGCAATCAGCCCCAGCATTTT. It translates to CASRYSNQPQHF. V is TRBV2 and J is TRBJ1-5; D is unclear. Per the germline V gene, CDR1 is SNHLY and CDR2 is FYNNEI. The CDR3 covers 12 residues. Trimming removed 8 bases from V and 0 bases from J, with 5 bases in between.

This sequence joins TRBV4-3 and TRBJ2-2; a possible D gene is TRBD1 (6 bases). The germline V and J ends were trimmed by 3 bases and 7 bases, with 21 bases remaining between them. The CDR3 length is 17 residues. Germline V CDR1 and CDR2: LGHNA, YSLEER. CDR3 nucleotide sequence: TGCGCCAGCAGCCAGTATACATCCAGGGGAGAGGGCGGGGAGCTGTTTTTT. Translating gives CASSQYTSRGEGGELFF.

The rearrangement joins TRBV4-3 to TRBJ1-6; possible D gene TRBD1, 6 bases. Germline CDR1 and CDR2: LGHNA and YSLEER. V was clipped by 3 bases and J by 2 bases, with 11 bases between them. The CDR3 contains 16 residues. The CDR3 DNA reads as TGCGCCAGCAGCCACCACAGGGCGACCTATAATTCACCCCTCCACTTT. This codes for CASSHHRATYNSPLHF.

This sequence joins TRBV19 and TRBJ1-5; D remains unclear. Germline V gene sequence: CDR1 LNHDA, CDR2 SQIVND (reference sequence). The length of the CDR3 is 14 residues. V dropped 6 bases and J dropped 0 bases, with 9 bases sitting between them. CDR3 coding DNA: TGTGCCAGTAGATCGATGTATAGCAATCAGCCCCAGCATTTT. Translated: CASRSMYSNQPQHF. Based on the CDR3 plus reference TRBV19 and TRBJ1-5, the full variable domain is DGGITQSPKYLFRKEGQNVTLSCEQNLNHDAMYWYRQDPGQGLRLIYYSQIVNDFQKGDIAEGYSVSREKKESFPLTVTSAQKNPTAFYLCASRSMYSNQPQHFGDGTRLSIL.

The chain recombines TRBV1 with TRBJ2-3; TRBD1, the table's D call, lacks a check against the DNA. TRBV1 is reported as a pseudogene. This CDR3 comprises 16 residues. In DNA, the CDR3 is TGCACCAGCAGCCAAGGATTGTTCGGCAGGGGAGATACGCAGTATTTT. This translates into CTSSQGLFGRGDTQYF.

The genes are TRBV5-1 and TRBJ2-1; TRBD2 matches at 9 bases. With V trimmed by 0 bases and J by 14 bases, 12 bases remained unmatched. CDR1 SGHRS and CDR2 YFSETQ come from the germline V gene. The CDR3 is 15 residues long. CDR3: CASSLGASGTIVEFF. The CDR3 DNA sequence: TGCGCCAGCAGCTTGGGTGCTAGCGGGACCATCGTGGAGTTCTTC.

The chain recombines TRBV18 with TRBJ2-1, with 8 positions matching TRBD2. Germline V CDR1 and CDR2: KGHSH, LQKENI. J lost 7 bases, V lost 3 bases, and 11 bases had no gene match. The CDR3 covers 16 residues. CDR3 nucleotides: TGTGCCAGCTCACCCAATAGCGGGAAACGTTTGAATGAGCAGTTCTTC. Its translation is CASSPNSGKRLNEQFF.

The chain has TRBV19 and TRBJ1-2, with a tentative D call TRBD1 (5 bases). Trimming cost V 5 bases and J 4 bases, with 14 bases left between them. Germline V gene data show CDR1 as LNHDA and CDR2 as SQIVND (reference sequence). This CDR3 region has 14 residues. CDR3 nucleotides: TGTGCCAGTAGTGCTTTAGGGACTGGCTATGGCTACACCTTC. Protein product: CASSALGTGYGYTF.

This rearrangement joins TRBV28 to TRBJ1-5; TRBD1 aligns across 7 bases. From germline, CDR1 is MDHEN and CDR2 SYDVKM. There are 14 residues in the CDR3. Unmatched junction bases numbered 4, after V lost 6 bases and J lost 2 bases. CDR3 in amino acids: CASRRDRGNQPQHF. The CDR3 DNA reads as TGTGCCAGCAGGAGAGACAGGGGCAATCAGCCCCAGCATTTT.

V and J are TRBV3-1 (or the pseudogene TRBV3-2) and TRBJ2-7, with D uncertain. This CDR3 is 16 amino acids long. CDR1 is LGHDT, CDR2 YNNKEL, per germline (reference sequence). Trimming stripped 0 bases from V and 0 bases from J, with 12 bases between. The CDR3 bases are TGTGCCAGCAGCCAAGATTTACTTCTAAGCTCCTACGAGCAGTACTTC. Translated: CASSQDLLLSSYEQYF.

The chain is built from TRBV30 and TRBJ1-1; no firm D call. This CDR3 has 12 amino acids. V lost 3 bases and J 3 bases, leaving 8 bases between the germline ends. Germline CDR1 GTSNPN, CDR2 SVGIG (reference sequence). CDR3 region: CAWRPSDTEAFF. Here the CDR3 DNA reads TGTGCCTGGAGACCTTCTGACACTGAAGCTTTCTTT.

This chain connects TRBV2 to TRBJ2-1, with D possibly being TRBD1 (7 bases). The CDR3 covers 14 residues. V was shortened by 8 bases and J by 8 bases, with 19 bases between the two germline ends. Germline V gene lookup returns CDR1 SNHLY and CDR2 FYNNEI. CDR3 sequence: CASSRGARIDEQFF. The CDR3 DNA reads as TGTGCCAGCTCCAGGGGGGCTAGGATAGATGAGCAGTTCTTC.

The chain recombines TRBV5-5 with TRBJ2-7, with TRBD2 as a possible D gene (6 bases). CDR3 length equals 18 residues. From germline, CDR1 is SGHKS and CDR2 YYEKEE (reference sequence). V lost 1 base and J lost 5, with 25 bases in between. In DNA, the CDR3 is TGTGCCAGCAGCTTGTCACCTAGTTGGGGGGAAGCGGCCGACGAGCAGTACTTC. Translated: CASSLSPSWGEAADEQYF.

This clone was detected only once. This sequence joins TRBV7-2 and TRBJ2-7, with D maybe TRBD1 (6 bases). CDR1 SGHTA and CDR2 FQGNSA come from the germline V gene. This CDR3 comprises 19 residues. Between the trimmed V and J ends, which lost 5 bases and 2 bases, there was a span of 28 bases. The CDR3 loop reads CASSQRSSDSALLTYEQYF. The CDR3 DNA follows: TGTGCCAGCAGCCAAAGGTCGTCGGACAGCGCATTACTTACCTACGAGCAGTACTTC.

This chain joins TRBV4-1 and TRBJ2-2; the match to TRBD1 covers 9 bases. The CDR3 length is 16 residues. CDR1 MGHRA and CDR2 YSYEKL come from the germline V gene. The V segment lost 4 bases and the J segment 2 bases; nucleotides outside the gene matches: 5. The CDR3 sequence: CASSLGTGSNTGELFF. CDR3 DNA sequence: TGCGCCAGCAGCCTGGGGACAGGGAGTAACACCGGGGAGCTGTTTTTT.

The sample holds a few counts of this clone. This chain uses TRBV6-1 with TRBJ2-7; D is unclear. Germline CDR1 is MNHNS and CDR2 is SASEGT. CDR3 size: 14 residues. V was shortened by 2 bases and J by 5 bases, with 13 bases between the two germline ends. CDR3 sequence reads: CASSEFGPVDEQYF. CDR3 bases: TGTGCCAGCAGTGAATTCGGCCCTGTCGACGAGCAGTACTTC.

V and J are TRBV27 and TRBJ1-2, with D perhaps matching TRBD1 (5 bases). Trimming removed 2 bases from V and 4 bases from J, with 14 bases in between. This CDR3 contains 15 residues. Germline V lookup: CDR1 MNHEY, CDR2 SMNVEV (reference sequence). The CDR3 region has the DNA TGTGCCAGCAGTTTACAGGGATTTCCTAGCTATGGCTACACCTTC. Protein: CASSLQGFPSYGYTF.

This rearrangement joins TRBV5-1 to TRBJ2-7, with D uncertain. The CDR3 spans 14 residues. CDR1 and CDR2 from the germline V gene are SGHRS and YFSETQ. The V end lost 4 bases, the J end lost 3 bases, and 14 bases lay between the germline ends. This chain's CDR3 is CASSPVTSNYEQYF. CDR3 coding DNA: TGCGCCAGCAGCCCGGTGACATCGAACTACGAGCAGTACTTC.